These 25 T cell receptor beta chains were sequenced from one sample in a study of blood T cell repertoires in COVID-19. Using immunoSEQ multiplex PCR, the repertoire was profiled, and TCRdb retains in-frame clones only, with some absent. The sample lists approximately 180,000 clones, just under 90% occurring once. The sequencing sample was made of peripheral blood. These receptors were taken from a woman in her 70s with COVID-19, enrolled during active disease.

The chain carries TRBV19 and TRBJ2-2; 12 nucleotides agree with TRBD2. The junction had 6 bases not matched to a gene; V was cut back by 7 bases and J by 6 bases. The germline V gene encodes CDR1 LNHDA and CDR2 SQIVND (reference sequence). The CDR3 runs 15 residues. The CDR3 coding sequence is TGTGCCAGTATCCCCCCTAGCGGGAGGGCCGGGGAGCTGTTTTTT. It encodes CASIPPSGRAGELFF.

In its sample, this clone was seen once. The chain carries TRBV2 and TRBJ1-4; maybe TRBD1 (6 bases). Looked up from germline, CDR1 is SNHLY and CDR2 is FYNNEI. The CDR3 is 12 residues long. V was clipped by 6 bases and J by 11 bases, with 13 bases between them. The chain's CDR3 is CASSPGGRKLFF. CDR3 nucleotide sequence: TGTGCCAGCAGCCCCGGGGGGCGGAAACTGTTTTTT.

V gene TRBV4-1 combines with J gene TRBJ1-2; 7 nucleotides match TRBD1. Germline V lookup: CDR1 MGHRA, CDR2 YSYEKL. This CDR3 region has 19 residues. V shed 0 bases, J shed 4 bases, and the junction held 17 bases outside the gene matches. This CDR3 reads CASSQDIRGAQGGGYGYTF. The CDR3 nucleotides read TGCGCCAGCAGCCAAGATATTAGGGGGGCGCAGGGGGGAGGCTATGGCTACACCTTC.

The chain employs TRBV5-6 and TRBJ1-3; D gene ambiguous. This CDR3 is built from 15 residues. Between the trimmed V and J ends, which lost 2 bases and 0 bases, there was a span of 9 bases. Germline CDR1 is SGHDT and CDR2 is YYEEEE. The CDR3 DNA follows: TGTGCCAGCAGCTTCGGACTCAGCTCTGGAAACACCATATATTTT. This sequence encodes CASSFGLSSGNTIYF.

The CDR3, as DNA: TGTGCCAGCAGCTTAGTTTCCAGCGGGAGGCACAATGAGCAGTTCTTC. Its translation: CASSLVSSGRHNEQFF. This chain uses TRBV7-2 with TRBJ2-1; 9 nucleotides agree with TRBD2. The CDR3 has 16 residues. The ends lost 1 base at V and 5 bases at J; junction bases unmatched: 6. Germline V gene data show CDR1 as SGHTA and CDR2 as FQGNSA.

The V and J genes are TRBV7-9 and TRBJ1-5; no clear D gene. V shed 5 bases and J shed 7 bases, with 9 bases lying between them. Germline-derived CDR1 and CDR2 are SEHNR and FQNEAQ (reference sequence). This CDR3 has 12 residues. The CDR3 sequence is CASSRGVQPQHF. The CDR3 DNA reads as TGTGCCAGCAGCCGCGGGGTCCAGCCCCAGCATTTT.

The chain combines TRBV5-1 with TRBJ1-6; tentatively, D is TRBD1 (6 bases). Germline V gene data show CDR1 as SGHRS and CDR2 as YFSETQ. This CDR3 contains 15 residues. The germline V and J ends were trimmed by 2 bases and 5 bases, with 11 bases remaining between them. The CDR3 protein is CASSLQGHDNSPLHF. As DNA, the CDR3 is TGCGCCAGCAGCTTACAGGGTCACGATAATTCACCCCTCCACTTT.

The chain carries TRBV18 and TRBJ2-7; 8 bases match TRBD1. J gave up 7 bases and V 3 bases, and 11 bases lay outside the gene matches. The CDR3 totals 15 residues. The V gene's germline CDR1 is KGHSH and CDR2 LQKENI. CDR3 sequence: CASSPRQGALREQYF. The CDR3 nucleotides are TGTGCCAGCTCACCCCGCCAGGGGGCGCTAAGGGAGCAGTACTTC.

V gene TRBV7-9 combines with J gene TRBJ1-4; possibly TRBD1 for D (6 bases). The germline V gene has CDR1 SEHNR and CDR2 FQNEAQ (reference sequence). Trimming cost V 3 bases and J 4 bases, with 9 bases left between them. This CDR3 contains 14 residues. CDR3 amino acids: CASSFGTSNEKLFF. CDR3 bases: TGTGCCAGCAGCTTCGGGACAAGTAATGAAAAACTGTTTTTT.

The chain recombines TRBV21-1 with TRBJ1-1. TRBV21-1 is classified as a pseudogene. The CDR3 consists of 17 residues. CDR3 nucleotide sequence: TGTGCCAGCAGCAACCGGGGGGCGCAGGGCATGAACACTGAAGCTTTCTTT. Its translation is CASSNRGAQGMNTEAFF.

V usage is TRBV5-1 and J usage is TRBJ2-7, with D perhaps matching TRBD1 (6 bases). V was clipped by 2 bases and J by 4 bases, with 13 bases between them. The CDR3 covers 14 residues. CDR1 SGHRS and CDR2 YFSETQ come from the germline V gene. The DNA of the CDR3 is TGCGCCAGCAGCTTACAGGGTGACGGTTACGAGCAGTACTTC. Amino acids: CASSLQGDGYEQYF.

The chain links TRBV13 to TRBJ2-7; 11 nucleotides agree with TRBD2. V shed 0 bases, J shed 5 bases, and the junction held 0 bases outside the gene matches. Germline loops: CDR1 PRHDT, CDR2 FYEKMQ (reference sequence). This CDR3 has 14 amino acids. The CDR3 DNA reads TGTGCCAGCAGCTTAGGGGGACTAGCGGACGAGCAGTACTTC. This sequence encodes CASSLGGLADEQYF.

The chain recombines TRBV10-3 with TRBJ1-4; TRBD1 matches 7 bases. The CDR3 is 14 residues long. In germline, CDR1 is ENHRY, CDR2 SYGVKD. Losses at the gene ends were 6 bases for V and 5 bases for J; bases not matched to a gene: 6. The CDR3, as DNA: TGTGCCATCAGAGACCCGGACAGGAATGAAAAACTGTTTTTT. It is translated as CAIRDPDRNEKLFF.

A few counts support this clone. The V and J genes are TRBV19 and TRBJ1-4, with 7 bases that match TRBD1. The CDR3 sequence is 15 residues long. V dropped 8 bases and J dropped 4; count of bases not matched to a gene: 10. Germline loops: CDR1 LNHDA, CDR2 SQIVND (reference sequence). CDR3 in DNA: TGTGCCAGTCGACCAAACAGGGGCTTTAATGAAAAACTGTTTTTT. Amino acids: CASRPNRGFNEKLFF.

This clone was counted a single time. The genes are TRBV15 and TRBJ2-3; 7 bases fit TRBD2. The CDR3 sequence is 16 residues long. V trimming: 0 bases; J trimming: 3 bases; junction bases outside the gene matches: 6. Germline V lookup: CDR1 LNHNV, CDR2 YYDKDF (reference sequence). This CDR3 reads CATSRDGRGGTDTQYF. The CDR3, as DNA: TGTGCCACCAGCAGAGATGGACGGGGAGGGACAGATACGCAGTATTTT.

CDR3 sequence (DNA): TGTGCCAGCAGCCTGGGACAGATTAACAATGAGCAGTTCTTC. Protein sequence: CASSLGQINNEQFF. V usage is TRBV11-3 and J usage is TRBJ2-1; 7 bases align to TRBD1. CDR1 and CDR2 from the germline V gene are SGHNT and YENEEA. The CDR3 is 14 residues long. Trimming cost V 5 bases and J 5 bases; bases outside gene matches: 6. Variable domain in full (rest from reference TRBV11-3 and TRBJ2-1): EAGVVQSPRYKIIEKKQPVAFWCNPISGHNTLYWYLQNLGQGPELLIRYENEEAVDDSQLPKDRFSAERLKGVDSTLKIQPAELGDSAVYLCASSLGQINNEQFFGPGTRLTVL.

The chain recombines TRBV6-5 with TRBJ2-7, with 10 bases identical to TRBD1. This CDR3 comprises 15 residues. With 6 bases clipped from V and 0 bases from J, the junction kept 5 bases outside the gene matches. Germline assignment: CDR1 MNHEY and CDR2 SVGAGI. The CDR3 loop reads CASRGGQGISYEQYF. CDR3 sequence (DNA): TGTGCCAGCAGGGGGGGACAGGGGATCTCCTACGAGCAGTACTTC.

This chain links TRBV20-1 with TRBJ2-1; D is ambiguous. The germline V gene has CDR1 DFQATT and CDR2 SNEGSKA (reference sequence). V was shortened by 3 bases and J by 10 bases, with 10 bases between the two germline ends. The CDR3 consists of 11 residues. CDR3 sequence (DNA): TGCAGTGCTAGCCGAACTCAAGAGCAGTTCTTC. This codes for CSASRTQEQFF.

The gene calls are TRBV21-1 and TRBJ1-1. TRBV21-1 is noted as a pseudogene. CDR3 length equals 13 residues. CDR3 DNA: TGTGCCAGCAGCAATAGGGGAGGCGGCGAAGCTTTCTTT. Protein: CASSNRGGGEAFF.

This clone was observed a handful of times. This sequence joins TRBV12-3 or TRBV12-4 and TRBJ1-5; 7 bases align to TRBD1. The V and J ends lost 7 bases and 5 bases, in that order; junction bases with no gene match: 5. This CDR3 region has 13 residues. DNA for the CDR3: TGTGCCAGCAAGGGGCAGGGGGATCAGCCCCAGCATTTT. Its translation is CASKGQGDQPQHF.

CDR3 in amino acids: CASSTTGYSNQPQHF. The CDR3 DNA reads TGTGCCAGCAGTACGACAGGCTATAGCAATCAGCCCCAGCATTTT. This chain uses TRBV7-2 with TRBJ1-5, with D possibly being TRBD1 (6 bases). Germline CDR1 is SGHTA and CDR2 is FQGNSA. The CDR3 consists of 15 residues. V was cut by 6 bases and J by 0 bases, with 12 bases left in between.

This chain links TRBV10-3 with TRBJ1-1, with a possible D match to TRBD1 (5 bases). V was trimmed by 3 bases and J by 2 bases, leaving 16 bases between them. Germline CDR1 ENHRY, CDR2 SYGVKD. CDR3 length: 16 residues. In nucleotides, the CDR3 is TGTGCCATCAGTGATTGGGGTAAGGGGATCAACACTGAAGCTTTCTTT. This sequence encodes CAISDWGKGINTEAFF.

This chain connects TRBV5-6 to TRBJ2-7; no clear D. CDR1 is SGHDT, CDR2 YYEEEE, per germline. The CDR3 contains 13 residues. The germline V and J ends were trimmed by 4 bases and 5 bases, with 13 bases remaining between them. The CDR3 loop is CASSVEKSDEQYF. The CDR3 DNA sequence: TGTGCCAGCAGCGTGGAAAAAAGCGACGAGCAGTACTTC.

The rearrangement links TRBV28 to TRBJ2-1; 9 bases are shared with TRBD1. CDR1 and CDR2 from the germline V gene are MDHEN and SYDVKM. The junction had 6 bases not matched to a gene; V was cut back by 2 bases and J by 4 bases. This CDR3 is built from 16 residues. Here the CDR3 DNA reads TGTGCCAGCAGTTTAACGCGGACAGGGGTATACAATGAGCAGTTCTTC. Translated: CASSLTRTGVYNEQFF.

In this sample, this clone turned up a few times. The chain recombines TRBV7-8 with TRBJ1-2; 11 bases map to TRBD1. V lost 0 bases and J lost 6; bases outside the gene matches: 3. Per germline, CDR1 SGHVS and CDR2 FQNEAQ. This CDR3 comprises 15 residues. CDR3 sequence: CASSLARDRGNGYTF. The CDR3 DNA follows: TGTGCCAGCAGCTTAGCGCGGGACAGGGGGAATGGCTACACCTTC.